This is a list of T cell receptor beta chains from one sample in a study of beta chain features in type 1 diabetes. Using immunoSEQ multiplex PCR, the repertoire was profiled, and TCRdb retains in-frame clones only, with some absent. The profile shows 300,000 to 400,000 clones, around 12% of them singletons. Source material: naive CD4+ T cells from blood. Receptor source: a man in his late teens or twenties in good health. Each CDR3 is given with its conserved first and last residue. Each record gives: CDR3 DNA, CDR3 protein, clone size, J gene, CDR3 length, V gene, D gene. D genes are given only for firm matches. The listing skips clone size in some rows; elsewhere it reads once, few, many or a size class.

DNA: TGTGCCAGCAAGGTCGGGACAGGGGGCCACGAGCAGTACTTC
CDR3: CASKVGTGGHEQYF
size: few
J: TRBJ2-7
length: 14
V: TRBV5-4
D: TRBD1

DNA: TGCGCCAGCAGCCCCATTATCCGGACGGGGGCCGGGGAGCTGTTTTTT
CDR3: CASSPIIRTGAGELFF
size: -
J: TRBJ2-2
length: 16
V: TRBV5-1
D: -

DNA: TGTGCCAGCAGCGTAGGGAGGGGGGGAACTGAAGCTTTCTTT
CDR3: CASSVGRGGTEAFF
size: few
J: TRBJ1-1
length: 14
V: TRBV9
D: -

DNA: TGTGCCAGCAGCGGTACAGGGGTCGGGGCCAACGTCCTGACTTTC
CDR3: CASSGTGVGANVLTF
size: -
J: TRBJ2-6
length: 15
V: TRBV5-4
D: TRBD1

DNA: TGTGCCAGCAGAGGACAGGGGGCTACTGAAGCTTTCTTT
CDR3: CASRGQGATEAFF
size: few
J: TRBJ1-1
length: 13
V: TRBV6-1
D: TRBD1

DNA: TGTGCCAGCAGTTACTCCCGGACAACCAATGAGCAGTTCTTC
CDR3: CASSYSRTTNEQFF
size: -
J: TRBJ2-1
length: 14
V: TRBV6-6
D: -

DNA: TGTGCCAGCAGCTTGGGAGGGAGATACGAGCAGTACTTC
CDR3: CASSLGGRYEQYF
size: -
J: TRBJ2-7
length: 13
V: TRBV5-8
D: -

DNA: TGTGCTAGTGGACAGGGGAGAAACTATGGCTACACCTTC
CDR3: CASGQGRNYGYTF
size: -
J: TRBJ1-2
length: 13
V: TRBV12-5
D: TRBD1

DNA: TGCAGCGCCCGATCCTTTCAGGGCTCCACAGATACGCAGTATTTT
CDR3: CSARSFQGSTDTQYF
size: few
J: TRBJ2-3
length: 15
V: TRBV29-1
D: -

DNA: TGCGCCAGCAGCCCGAGACAGGGGCGTAGGGATGAGCAGTTCTTC
CDR3: CASSPRQGRRDEQFF
size: few
J: TRBJ2-1
length: 15
V: TRBV5-1
D: TRBD1

DNA: TGTGCCAGCTCCTTCGGGACAGGGCCCTACGAGCAGTACTTC
CDR3: CASSFGTGPYEQYF
size: -
J: TRBJ2-7
length: 14
V: TRBV18
D: TRBD1

DNA: TGTGCCAGCAGCCCTGGGGGGGAGGCCACAGATACGCAGTATTTT
CDR3: CASSPGGEATDTQYF
size: -
J: TRBJ2-3
length: 15
V: TRBV28
D: TRBD2

DNA: TGTGCCAGCAGCACATCTGGCAGCTCCTACGAGCAGTACTTC
CDR3: CASSTSGSSYEQYF
size: few
J: TRBJ2-7
length: 14
V: TRBV7-9
D: -

DNA: TGTGCCAGCAGCTTAGTTAGCGCCGGCACAGATACGCAGTATTTT
CDR3: CASSLVSAGTDTQYF
size: few
J: TRBJ2-3
length: 15
V: TRBV7-2
D: -

DNA: TGCGCCAGCAGCGAAGGGACAGTCAGCACAGATACGCAGTATTTT
CDR3: CASSEGTVSTDTQYF
size: -
J: TRBJ2-3
length: 15
V: TRBV5-1
D: TRBD1

DNA: TGCGCCAGCAGTCAACCTTTCACGGGAGAATTTAATTCACCCCTCCACTTT
CDR3: CASSQPFTGEFNSPLHF
size: -
J: TRBJ1-6
length: 17
V: TRBV23-1
D: -

DNA: TGTGCCAGCAGCTTATGGGGTAGCGGGAGTTCACATACGCAGTATTTT
CDR3: CASSLWGSGSSHTQYF
size: few
J: TRBJ2-3
length: 16
V: TRBV7-2
D: TRBD2

DNA: TGTGCCACCAGCAGACGAAAGACAGTAAACGAGCCTCTAGCCAAAAACATTCAGTACTTC
CDR3: CATSRRKTVNEPLAKNIQYF
size: -
J: TRBJ2-4
length: 20
V: TRBV15
D: -

DNA: TGTGCCAGCAGCTCCGTTAGCGGAGGAGGCGAGACCCAGTACTTC
CDR3: CASSSVSGGGETQYF
size: few
J: TRBJ2-5
length: 15
V: TRBV7-2
D: -

DNA: TGCGCCAGCAGCCAAGGAAGGCTAGCGGGAGGCAACACCGGGGAGCTGTTTTTT
CDR3: CASSQGRLAGGNTGELFF
size: few
J: TRBJ2-2
length: 18
V: TRBV4-1
D: TRBD2

DNA: TGTGCCTGGAGTGGGACAGGGGGCACTGAAGCTTTCTTT
CDR3: CAWSGTGGTEAFF
size: few
J: TRBJ1-1
length: 13
V: TRBV30
D: TRBD1

DNA: TGTGCCAGCAGCCAAGGTGGGGGCCCCAAGCCGGGTTCACCCCTCCACTTT
CDR3: CASSQGGGPKPGSPLHF
size: few
J: TRBJ1-6
length: 17
V: TRBV4-2
D: -

DNA: TGCAGCGTCAAAAGCTGGCTAGCGGGATCATACGAGCAGTACTTC
CDR3: CSVKSWLAGSYEQYF
size: -
J: TRBJ2-7
length: 15
V: TRBV29-1
D: TRBD2

DNA: TGTGCCAGTAGCGGACAGATACAAGAGACCCAGTACTTC
CDR3: CASSGQIQETQYF
size: -
J: TRBJ2-5
length: 13
V: TRBV19
D: -

DNA: TGTGCCAGCAGCTTAACAGGTCCTAGCGGGATCTACAATGAGCAGTTCTTC
CDR3: CASSLTGPSGIYNEQFF
size: few
J: TRBJ2-1
length: 17
V: TRBV7-3
D: TRBD2

DNA: TGTGCCAGCAGACGAGCGGGGGGGCGAGAGACCCAGTACTTC
CDR3: CASRRAGGRETQYF
size: once
J: TRBJ2-5
length: 14
V: TRBV11-2
D: TRBD2

DNA: TGTGCCAGCAGCTTGGGACTAGCGGGGACCTCCTACGAGCAGTACTTC
CDR3: CASSLGLAGTSYEQYF
size: few
J: TRBJ2-7
length: 16
V: TRBV11-2
D: TRBD2

DNA: TGTGCCAGCAGCTTGGCGGGACAGGCGGCAGATACGCAGTATTTT
CDR3: CASSLAGQAADTQYF
size: -
J: TRBJ2-3
length: 15
V: TRBV5-6
D: TRBD1

DNA: TGTGCCAGCAGCGTAGCTCCCCGCTCCTACAATGAGCAGTTCTTC
CDR3: CASSVAPRSYNEQFF
size: few
J: TRBJ2-1
length: 15
V: TRBV9
D: -

DNA: -
CDR3: CASSFGRGTFF
size: few
J: TRBJ1-1
length: 11
V: TRBV11-2
D: -

DNA: TGTGCCAGCAGCTACTCTGGAAACACCATATATTTT
CDR3: CASSYSGNTIYF
size: few
J: TRBJ1-3
length: 12
V: TRBV6-1
D: -

DNA: TGTGCCTGGAGCGGCAGGGGGAACACTGAAGCTTTCTTT
CDR3: CAWSGRGNTEAFF
size: -
J: TRBJ1-1
length: 13
V: TRBV30
D: -

DNA: TGCGCCAGCAGCACCGTAGCGGGAGGTAGCACAGATACGCAGTATTTT
CDR3: CASSTVAGGSTDTQYF
size: -
J: TRBJ2-3
length: 16
V: TRBV5-1
D: TRBD2

DNA: TGTGCCAGCAGTTCACAGGGAAACACCATATATTTT
CDR3: CASSSQGNTIYF
size: few
J: TRBJ1-3
length: 12
V: TRBV6-5
D: -

DNA: TGTGCCAGCAGTTCAGCACACGGGGGACTGTACCAAGAGACCCAGTACTTC
CDR3: CASSSAHGGLYQETQYF
size: -
J: TRBJ2-5
length: 17
V: TRBV5-6
D: -

DNA: TGTGCCAGCAGCCGCACTCGCACTGAGACCCAGTACTTC
CDR3: CASSRTRTETQYF
size: -
J: TRBJ2-5
length: 13
V: TRBV7-7
D: -

DNA: TGTGCCAGCAGCCTGACTAGCGGAGACCAAGAGACCCAGTACTTC
CDR3: CASSLTSGDQETQYF
size: few
J: TRBJ2-5
length: 15
V: TRBV7-2
D: TRBD2

DNA: TGTGCCAGCAGTTCGACTAGTTCCGAGCAGTACTTC
CDR3: CASSSTSSEQYF
size: -
J: TRBJ2-7
length: 12
V: TRBV28
D: -

DNA: TGTGCCAGCAGCCTAATGACTAATACGCAGTATTTT
CDR3: CASSLMTNTQYF
size: few
J: TRBJ2-3
length: 12
V: TRBV11-2
D: -

DNA: TGTGCCAGCAGTTACTCGATCCGGGGAGACTATGGCTACACCTTC
CDR3: CASSYSIRGDYGYTF
size: few
J: TRBJ1-2
length: 15
V: TRBV6-6
D: -

DNA: TGTGCCAGCAGCTTATTACTAAACCAAGAGACCCAGTACTTC
CDR3: CASSLLLNQETQYF
size: -
J: TRBJ2-5
length: 14
V: TRBV7-2
D: -

DNA: TGCGCCAGCAGCGCACAGGGGGCAATCAGCACCGGGGAGCTGTTTTTT
CDR3: CASSAQGAISTGELFF
size: -
J: TRBJ2-2
length: 16
V: TRBV4-3
D: TRBD1

DNA: TGCGCCAGCAGCCAAGAAAGGTCTAGCGGGAGGGCCCGCTCCTACAATGAGCAGTTCTTC
CDR3: CASSQERSSGRARSYNEQFF
size: few
J: TRBJ2-1
length: 20
V: TRBV4-3
D: TRBD2

DNA: TGTGCCAGCAGCTTTTACGGGAGGGCCCGACAGTTCTTC
CDR3: CASSFYGRARQFF
size: few
J: TRBJ2-1
length: 13
V: TRBV5-6
D: TRBD2

DNA: TGCGCCAGCAGCTTTAACTTCGGGGTTTTAGAGACCCAGTACTTC
CDR3: CASSFNFGVLETQYF
size: -
J: TRBJ2-5
length: 15
V: TRBV5-1
D: -

DNA: TGTGCCAGCAGCCCTACGGACAGGGGAGGAACTGAAGCTTTCTTT
CDR3: CASSPTDRGGTEAFF
size: -
J: TRBJ1-1
length: 15
V: TRBV6-5
D: TRBD1

DNA: TGTGCCAGCAGCTTAACCCCCCCGGATGAGCAGTTCTTC
CDR3: CASSLTPPDEQFF
size: few
J: TRBJ2-1
length: 13
V: TRBV7-3
D: -

DNA: TGTGCCAGCAGCTTTGGGGAGGGGGTACCGGATACGCAGTATTTT
CDR3: CASSFGEGVPDTQYF
size: -
J: TRBJ2-3
length: 15
V: TRBV7-2
D: -

DNA: TGTGCCAGCAGCAAAGGGACTAGCGGGTACACAGATACGCAGTATTTT
CDR3: CASSKGTSGYTDTQYF
size: -
J: TRBJ2-3
length: 16
V: TRBV6-6
D: TRBD2

DNA: TGTGCCAGCAGCGTAGGCAGGGATCAGCCCCAGCATTTT
CDR3: CASSVGRDQPQHF
size: -
J: TRBJ1-5
length: 13
V: TRBV9
D: -

DNA: TGTGCCAGCACTACATTCTACAGGGGGGTCTACGAGCAGTACTTC
CDR3: CASTTFYRGVYEQYF
size: few
J: TRBJ2-7
length: 15
V: TRBV28
D: TRBD1

DNA: TGTGCCAGCAGCCCGGACAGGCTGTACCAAGAGACCCAGTACTTC
CDR3: CASSPDRLYQETQYF
size: -
J: TRBJ2-5
length: 15
V: TRBV28
D: TRBD1

DNA: TGTGCCAGCAGTTACGGACAGGGCGGTGAAAAACTGTTTTTT
CDR3: CASSYGQGGEKLFF
size: few
J: TRBJ1-4
length: 14
V: TRBV6-5
D: TRBD1

DNA: TGCGCCAGCAGCTTGGACTTCGGGAACGAGCAGTACTTC
CDR3: CASSLDFGNEQYF
size: few
J: TRBJ2-7
length: 13
V: TRBV5-1
D: -